What follows is one T cell receptor (beta chain) and its context. It lacks a known antigen. No base qualities exist here, and no much larger clone lies one base off it. Library prep was done by the immunoSEQ multiplex PCR assay. A mixture of 60 forward primers for TCR Vbeta segments and 13 reverse primers for TCR Jbeta segments was used in the multiplex PCR. Amplification of the CDR3 region of rearranged TCR beta genes was performed with a multiplex PCR assay on genomic DNA. The amplified TCR beta libraries were sequenced on the Illumina HiSeq System as 87-base-pair reads. In the original analysis: A later analysis counted around 72 million unique TCR beta chains across the 640 or so repertoires, and 9.5 million to 11 million of these chains were shared by at least two donors. To remove PCR and sequencing errors, raw reads were error-corrected and collapsed into unique sequences using a nearest-neighbor algorithm that merged closely related sequences. V, D and J gene segments were assigned by aligning CDR3 sequences to IMGT reference sequences. Each retained sequence needed at least a six-nucleotide match to both a V gene segment and a J gene segment. Rearrangements were classified as productive when the CDR3 lacked stop codons and remained in frame with V and J, and all other rearrangements were classified as non-productive. CDR3 was defined according to IMGT convention as the region running from the second conserved V-encoded cysteine to the conserved J-encoded phenylalanine. The earlier analysis of 587 of the donors excluded any sequence lacking an unambiguous match to a single V gene segment. An earlier analysis of 587 of the donors classified V segments as functional when productive rearrangements were above 56.7% and as segregating when the standard deviation between donors was above 5%. To diagnose cytomegalovirus status from the catalog of TCR beta chain sequences, a statistical classification framework was built. In a later analysis, TCR nucleotide sequences were compared against IMGT/GENE-DB human TR gene sequences so that V and J genes could be assigned. Using the TCRdist pipeline, a later analysis assigned CDR3 sequences along with most-parsimonious VDJ recombination scenarios. In a later analysis, every TCR beta chain was defined by the combination of its CDR3 amino acid sequence and its V-gene family, and reads without a unique V-gene family were dropped. To address suspected cross-contamination and a sequencing artifact, a later analysis removed approximately 590 highly shared, low-generation-probability nucleotide sequences. In a later analysis, a clonal expansion index was calculated for each public chain from normalized within-repertoire ranks of inferred template counts. Generation probabilities in a later analysis came from a VDJ recombination model fitted to out-of-frame rearrangements, and those results were checked against IGoR. In a later analysis, hypergeometric tests were used to score TCR-TCR, TCR-HLA and TCR-CMV co-occurrence, with a repertoire-size bias correction applied to TCR pairs. False discovery rates were estimated in a later analysis by permuting HLA or CMV assignments 20 times. In a later analysis, co-occurring TCRs were grouped with DBSCAN, and TCRdist sequence similarity was added when clustering was performed within HLA-allele-positive subsets. For co-occurrence clustering, repertoires with fewer than 30,000 or more than 120,000 public chains were excluded, along with a handful of repertoires with anomalous nucleotide sharing. TCRdb provides this immuneACCESS table in a form limited to in-frame rearrangements. Some clones are lacking; in checked studies, under half of them reflect an unresolved V gene, and why the rest are absent is not known. V, J and clone size are taken as reported in that table, and D and trimming were inferred from the DNA itself. For this sample the table gives 150,000 to 180,000 clones, of which roughly 80% were detected only once. About 13% of the sample is held by the ten biggest clonotypes.

In total, approximately 690 healthy bone marrow donors made up the cohort. At the time of sampling, every cohort member was nominally healthy, though immune exposures that went unrecorded were likely present. The donor tested CMV seropositive and was one of the 289 seropositive cohort members. Each donor provided a peripheral blood sample, and peripheral blood mononuclear cells were used for TCR beta sequencing. The Qiagen DNeasy Blood Extraction Kit was used to extract genomic DNA from the blood cell samples. This specimen comes from a study of cytomegalovirus exposure and HLA in healthy donors (dated by TCRdb to 2017 to 2019). For the study in its entirety: According to an earlier analysis of a few hundred of the donors, 200 million or so T cells yielded some 120 million unique TCR beta sequences and about 300 Gb of sequence data. Roughly 300 gigabases of sequencing data and roughly 90 million unique TCR sequences were included in an early release covering 500 to 750 HLA-typed donors. Of the 398 genotyped donors, approximately 80% were placed in the genetic ancestry cluster associated with self-reported Caucasian donors. The study was designed to test whether signatures of past pathogen exposure could be identified by cataloging public T cell receptors. The study used immunosequencing to profile the T cell repertoires of approximately 690 subjects and linked those repertoires to cytomegalovirus serostatus. A separate validation cohort of about 110 different subjects was used in addition to the roughly 640-subject first cohort. The study combined high-throughput TCR immunosequencing, statistical association of individual TCRs with disease status, and machine learning to predict cytomegalovirus infection status. A later analysis re-analyzed previously published TCR beta repertoires from 500 to 700 donors and added high-resolution HLA genotyping to study TCR occurrence patterns. In the later analysis, no new phenotypic data were used to find candidate immune exposures; instead, reliance was placed on TCR beta sequences and their occurrence across donors. An earlier analysis of approximately 640 of the donors applied high-throughput TCR beta sequencing to assess whether each TCR beta V gene segment acted as functional or pseudogenic. Alongside the repertoire data, information on donor age, sex, ethnicity and CMV serostatus was compiled. Genome-wide SNP genotypes for about 60% of the roughly 670 donors were used in a later genetic analysis, which treated that subset as a discovery cohort. Every repertoire in the discovery cohort had been generated on one and the same sequencing platform. Both class I and class II loci were covered by HLA typing, at four-digit resolution. Typing coverage varied by locus: roughly 620-640 donors for A, B, C, DRB1 and DQB1; approximately 500 for DQA1; approximately 610 for DPA1; approximately 470 for DPB1. Four or five DR-DQ haplotypes were handled as single units for association and clustering because linkage in the cohort was strong. Among a few hundred genotyped donors of the cohort, an average of 235,054 unique TCR beta nucleotide sequences were sequenced per donor, around a sixth of them non-productive.

The CDR3 runs 13 residues from the cysteine to the phenylalanine. Solely the CDR3 DNA is kept, with 39 bases framed from the first base. CDR1 and CDR2, looked up from the germline V gene, are SGHNT and YENEEA. Trimmed from V: 4 bases; trimmed from J: 8 bases; junction bases lacking a gene match: 7. Beyond this particular receptor, the publication reports: The cohort was sequenced for TCR beta chains only, and without alpha or paired-chain data the features that could be detected were limited. While some public TCRs were present in many individuals, most TCR sequences turned up only very rarely across donors. According to the authors, the approach could potentially be generalized to other disease states and immunological phenotypes. The earlier analysis of approximately 590 of the donors excluded around 17 rarely observed V segments, including chromosome 9 orphons, because counts were too low. Because the 87-base-pair reads could not distinguish some IMGT-functional V segments, including TRBV6-2 and TRBV6-3, those segments were excluded. Because HLA typing was unavailable for some donors at each locus, only the typed subset was used in association tests. A cluster of highly shared sequence variants was judged likely to be a technical artifact of the sequencing pipeline. In an earlier analysis of over 550 of the donors, most TCR beta V segments were observed in productive rearrangements about 90% or about 30% of the time, broadly matching IMGT annotations. In a later analysis, HLA-associated TCR beta chains showed more clonal expansion and lower generation probabilities than non-associated chains that were equally common. A few of the identified cytomegalovirus-associated TCR beta chains were confirmed in vitro to be specific for cytomegalovirus antigens. A later analysis found that most CMV-associated TCR beta chains appeared HLA-restricted, with HLA associations seemingly driven largely by CMV exposure. For the cohort, immune exposure information was limited to CMV serostatus. The study listed 150 to 200 TCR beta chains as associated with cytomegalovirus. In a later genetic analysis, a missense DCLRE1C variant was associated with V-gene and J-gene trimming of TCR beta chains, and the association was replicated in an independent cohort. Specific HLA alleles were associated with 15,000 to 20,000 TCR beta sequences at a false discovery rate of 0.05 in a later analysis. A further reported finding was that TCR beta sequences accurately predicted the HLA-A and HLA-B alleles for most subjects in the first cohort. A later analysis reported that several top co-occurrence clusters appeared linked to parvovirus B19, influenza, CMV and Epstein-Barr virus. When HLA alleles, especially DR and DQ, strongly co-occurred, attributing TCR associations to individual alleles was difficult. Correlated functional status among segregating V segments might reflect linkage disequilibrium, but an unknown experimental factor could not be ruled out. Sequencing depth was assumed to be roughly uniform across donors in the presence/absence analyses, though that assumption may not hold. The classifier was reported to diagnose cytomegalovirus status with high specificity and sensitivity in both the original cohort and the validation cohort. Compared with the approximately 720-donor mean, donors in an Asian-associated ancestry cluster had fewer N-insertions in productive TCRs, according to a later genetic analysis. According to a later analysis, TCR association rates differed among HLA loci, with DRB1 alleles showing the most associated TCRs and HLA-C alleles showing the fewest.

Sequencing was performed on PBMCs. This chain is built from TRBV11-3 and TRBJ1-1; TRBD1 fits 7 bases in the junction. The TCR was taken from a man aged 25-45 years in good health and CMV-seropositive. The DNA sequence reads TGTGCCAGCAGCTCCAGACAGGGACAAGAAGCTTTCTTT. It codes for CASSSRQGQEAFF. With all but the CDR3 taken from the reference TRBV11-3 and TRBJ1-1 genes, the full variable domain is: EAGVVQSPRYKIIEKKQPVAFWCNPISGHNTLYWYLQNLGQGPELLIRYENEEAVDDSQLPKDRFSAERLKGVDSTLKIQPAELGDSAVYLCASSSRQGQEAFFGQGTRLTVV.